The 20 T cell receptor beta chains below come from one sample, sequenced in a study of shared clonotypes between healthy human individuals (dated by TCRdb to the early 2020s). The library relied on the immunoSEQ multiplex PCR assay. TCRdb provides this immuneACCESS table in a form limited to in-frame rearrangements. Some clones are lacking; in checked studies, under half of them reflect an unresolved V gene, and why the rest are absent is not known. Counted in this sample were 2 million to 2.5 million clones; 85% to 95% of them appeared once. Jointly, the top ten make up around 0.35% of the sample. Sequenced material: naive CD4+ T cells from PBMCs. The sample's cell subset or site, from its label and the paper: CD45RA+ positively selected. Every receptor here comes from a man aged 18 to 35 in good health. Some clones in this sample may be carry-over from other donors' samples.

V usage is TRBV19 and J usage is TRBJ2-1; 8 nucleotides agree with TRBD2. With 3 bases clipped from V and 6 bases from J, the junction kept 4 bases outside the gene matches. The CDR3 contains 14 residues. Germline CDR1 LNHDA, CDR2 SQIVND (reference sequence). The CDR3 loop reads CASSMVGRANEQFF. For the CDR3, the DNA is TGTGCCAGTAGTATGGTCGGGAGGGCCAATGAGCAGTTCTTC.

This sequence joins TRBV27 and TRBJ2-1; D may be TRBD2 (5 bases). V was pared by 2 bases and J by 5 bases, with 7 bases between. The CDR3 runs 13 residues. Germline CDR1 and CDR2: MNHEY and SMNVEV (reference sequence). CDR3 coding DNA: TGTGCCAGCAGTTTAAACGGGGACAATGAGCAGTTCTTC. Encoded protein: CASSLNGDNEQFF.

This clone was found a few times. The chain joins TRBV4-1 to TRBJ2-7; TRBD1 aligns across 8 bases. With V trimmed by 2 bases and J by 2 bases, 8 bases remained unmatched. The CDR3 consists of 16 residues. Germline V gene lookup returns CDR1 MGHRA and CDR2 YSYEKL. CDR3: CASSQPSRTGPYEQYF. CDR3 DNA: TGCGCCAGCAGCCAACCCTCCCGGACAGGGCCCTACGAGCAGTACTTC.

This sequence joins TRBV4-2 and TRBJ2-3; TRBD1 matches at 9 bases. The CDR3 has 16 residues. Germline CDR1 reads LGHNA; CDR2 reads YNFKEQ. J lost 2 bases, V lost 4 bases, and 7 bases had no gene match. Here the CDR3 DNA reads TGTGCCAGCAGCCTCAAAAGGGACAGGGCCACAGATACGCAGTATTTT. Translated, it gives CASSLKRDRATDTQYF.

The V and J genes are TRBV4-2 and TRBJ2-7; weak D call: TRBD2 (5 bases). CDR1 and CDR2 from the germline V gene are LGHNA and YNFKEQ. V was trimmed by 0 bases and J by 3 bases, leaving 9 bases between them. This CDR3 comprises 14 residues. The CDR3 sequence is CASSQDSGFYEQYF. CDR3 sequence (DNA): TGTGCCAGCAGCCAAGATTCGGGGTTCTACGAGCAGTACTTC.

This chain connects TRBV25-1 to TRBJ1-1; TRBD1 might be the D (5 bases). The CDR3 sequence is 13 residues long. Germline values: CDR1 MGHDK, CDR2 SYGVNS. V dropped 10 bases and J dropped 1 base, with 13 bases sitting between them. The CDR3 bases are TGTGCCACCCGGGATAGGGGGAACACTGAAGCTTTCTTT. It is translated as CATRDRGNTEAFF.

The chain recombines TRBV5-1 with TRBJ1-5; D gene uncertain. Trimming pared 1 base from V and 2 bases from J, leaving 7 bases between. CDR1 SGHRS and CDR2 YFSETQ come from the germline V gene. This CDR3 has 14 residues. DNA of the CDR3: TGCGCCAGCAGCTTGTACAGCGGCAATCAGCCCCAGCATTTT. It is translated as CASSLYSGNQPQHF. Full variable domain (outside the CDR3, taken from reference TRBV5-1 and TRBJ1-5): KAGVTQTPRYLIKTRGQQVTLSCSPISGHRSVSWYQQTPGQGLQFLFEYFSETQRNKGNFPGRFSGRQFSNSRSEMNVSTLELGDSALYLCASSLYSGNQPQHFGDGTRLSIL.

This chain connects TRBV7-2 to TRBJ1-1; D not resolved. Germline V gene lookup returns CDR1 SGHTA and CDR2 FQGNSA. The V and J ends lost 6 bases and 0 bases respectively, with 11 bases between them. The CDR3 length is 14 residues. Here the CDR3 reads CASRSDPLNTEAFF. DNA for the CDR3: TGTGCCAGCAGGTCGGACCCACTGAACACTGAAGCTTTCTTT.

CDR3 region: CAGRASGSYDEQYF. In DNA, the CDR3 is TGCGCCGGTCGGGCTAGCGGGAGCTACGACGAGCAGTACTTC. The rearrangement joins TRBV5-1 to TRBJ2-7; TRBD2 matches 10 bases. The germline CDR1 and CDR2 sequences are SGHRS and YFSETQ. This CDR3 comprises 14 residues. With V trimmed by 10 bases and J by 5 bases, 12 bases remained unmatched.

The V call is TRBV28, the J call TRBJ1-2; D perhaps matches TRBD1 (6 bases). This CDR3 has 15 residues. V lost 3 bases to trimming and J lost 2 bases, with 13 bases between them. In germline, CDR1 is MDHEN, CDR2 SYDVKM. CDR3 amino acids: CASSFPTGTNYGYTF. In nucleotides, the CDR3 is TGTGCCAGCAGTTTTCCTACAGGGACGAACTATGGCTACACCTTC.

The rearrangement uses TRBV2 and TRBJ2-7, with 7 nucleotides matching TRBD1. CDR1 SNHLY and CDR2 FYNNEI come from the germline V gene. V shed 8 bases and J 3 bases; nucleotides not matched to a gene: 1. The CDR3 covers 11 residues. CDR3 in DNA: TGTGCCAGCGGACAGGTCTACGAGCAGTACTTC. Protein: CASGQVYEQYF.

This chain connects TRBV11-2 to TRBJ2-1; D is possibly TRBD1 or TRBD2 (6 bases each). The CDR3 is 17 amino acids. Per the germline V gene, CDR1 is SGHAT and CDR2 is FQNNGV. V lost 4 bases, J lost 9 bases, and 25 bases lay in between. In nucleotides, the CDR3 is TGTGCCAGCAGCTGGGGCGGCGGCAGGGGACTTTTAGGTGAGCAGTTCTTC. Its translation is CASSWGGGRGLLGEQFF.

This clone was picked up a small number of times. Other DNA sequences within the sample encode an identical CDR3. CDR3 nucleotides: TGCGCCAGCAGCCAGGGACTATTGGCAGATACGCAGTATTTT. It translates to CASSQGLLADTQYF. The J gene is TRBJ2-3, the V gene TRBV4-1; 7 nucleotides match TRBD2. The ends lost 3 bases at V and 4 bases at J; junction bases unmatched: 4. CDR1 and CDR2 from the germline V gene are MGHRA and YSYEKL. The CDR3 totals 14 residues.

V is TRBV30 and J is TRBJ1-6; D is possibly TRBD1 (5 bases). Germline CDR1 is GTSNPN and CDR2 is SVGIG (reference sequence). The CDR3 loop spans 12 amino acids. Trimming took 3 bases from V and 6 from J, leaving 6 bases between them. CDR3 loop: CAWSQGNSPLHF. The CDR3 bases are TGTGCCTGGAGCCAGGGTAATTCACCCCTCCACTTT.

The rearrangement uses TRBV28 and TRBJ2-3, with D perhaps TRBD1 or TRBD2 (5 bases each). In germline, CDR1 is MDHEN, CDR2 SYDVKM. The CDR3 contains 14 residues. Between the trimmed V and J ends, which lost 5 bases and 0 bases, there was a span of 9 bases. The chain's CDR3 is CASSRGDSTDTQYF. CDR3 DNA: TGTGCCAGCAGTCGGGGCGATAGCACAGATACGCAGTATTTT.

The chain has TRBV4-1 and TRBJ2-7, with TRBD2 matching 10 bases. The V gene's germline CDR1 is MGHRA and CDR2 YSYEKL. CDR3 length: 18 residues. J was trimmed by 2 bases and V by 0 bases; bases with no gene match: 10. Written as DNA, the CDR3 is TGCGCCAGCAGCCAAGATAATCTAGCGGGAGTGCCTCCCTACGAGCAGTACTTC. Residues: CASSQDNLAGVPPYEQYF.

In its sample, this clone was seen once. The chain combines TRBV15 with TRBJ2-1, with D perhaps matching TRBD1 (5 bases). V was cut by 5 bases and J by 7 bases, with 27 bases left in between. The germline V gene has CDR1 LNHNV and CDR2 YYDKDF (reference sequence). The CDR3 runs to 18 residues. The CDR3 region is CATSVIRGHDIKRNEQFF. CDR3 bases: TGTGCCACCAGCGTTATAAGGGGCCACGACATCAAAAGGAATGAGCAGTTCTTC.

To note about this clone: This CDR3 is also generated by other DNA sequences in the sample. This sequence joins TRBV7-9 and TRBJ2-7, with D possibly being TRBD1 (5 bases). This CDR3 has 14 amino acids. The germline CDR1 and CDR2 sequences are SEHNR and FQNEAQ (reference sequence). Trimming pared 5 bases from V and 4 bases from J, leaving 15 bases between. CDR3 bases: TGTGCCAGCAGCGCTACCCAGGGTCCTTACGAGCAGTACTTC. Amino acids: CASSATQGPYEQYF.

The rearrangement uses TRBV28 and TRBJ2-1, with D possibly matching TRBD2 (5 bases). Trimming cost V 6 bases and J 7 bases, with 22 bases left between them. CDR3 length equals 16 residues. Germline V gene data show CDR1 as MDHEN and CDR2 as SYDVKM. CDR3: CASSRPGGKRINEQFF. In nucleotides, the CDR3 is TGTGCCAGCAGCCGCCCCGGAGGTAAGAGGATAAATGAGCAGTTCTTC.

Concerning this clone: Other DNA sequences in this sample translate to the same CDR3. Here the CDR3 reads CASSLVGHQPQHF. The CDR3 nucleotides read TGTGCCAGCAGCTTAGTAGGTCATCAGCCCCAGCATTTT. The J gene is TRBJ1-5, the V gene TRBV7-8; no clear D. Per germline, CDR1 SGHVS and CDR2 FQNEAQ. This CDR3 comprises 13 residues. V was clipped by 1 base and J by 5 bases, with 6 bases between them.